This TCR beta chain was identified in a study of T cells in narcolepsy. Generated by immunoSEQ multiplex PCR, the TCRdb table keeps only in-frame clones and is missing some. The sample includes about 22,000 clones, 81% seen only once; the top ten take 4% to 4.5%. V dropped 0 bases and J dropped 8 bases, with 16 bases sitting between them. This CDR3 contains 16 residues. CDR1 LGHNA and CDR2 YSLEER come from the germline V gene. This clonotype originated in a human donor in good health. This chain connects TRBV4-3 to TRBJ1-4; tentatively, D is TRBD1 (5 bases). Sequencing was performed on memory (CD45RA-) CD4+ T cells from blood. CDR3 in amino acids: CASSQDSRDWGEKLFF. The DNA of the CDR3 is TGCGCCAGCAGCCAAGATTCGAGGGACTGGGGGGAAAAACTGTTTTTT.